This T cell receptor (beta chain) came from a study of cytomegalovirus exposure and HLA in healthy donors. Study outcomes and limitations: Later analysis found that TCR beta chains associated with HLA were more clonally expanded than other, equally common chains.

It was with 60 Vbeta and 13 Jbeta primers that the PCR ran. The assay was immunoSEQ multiplex PCR, and TCRdb's table has in-frame clones only and misses some. This sample contains over 35,000 clones. Of note for this clone: Its antigen is unidentified.

CDR1 SGHDT and CDR2 YYEEEE come from the germline V gene. The V gene lost 0 bases and the J gene lost 7 bases, with 7 bases spanning the gap. CDR3 length: 12 residues. Sequencing used PBMCs. This chain joins TRBV5-6 and TRBJ1-1; D is unresolved. The receptor's source is a woman younger than 45 in good health and CMV-seronegative. This chain's CDR3 is CASSLAVNEAFF. In DNA form, the CDR3 reads TGTGCCAGCAGCTTGGCCGTTAATGAAGCTTTCTTT.